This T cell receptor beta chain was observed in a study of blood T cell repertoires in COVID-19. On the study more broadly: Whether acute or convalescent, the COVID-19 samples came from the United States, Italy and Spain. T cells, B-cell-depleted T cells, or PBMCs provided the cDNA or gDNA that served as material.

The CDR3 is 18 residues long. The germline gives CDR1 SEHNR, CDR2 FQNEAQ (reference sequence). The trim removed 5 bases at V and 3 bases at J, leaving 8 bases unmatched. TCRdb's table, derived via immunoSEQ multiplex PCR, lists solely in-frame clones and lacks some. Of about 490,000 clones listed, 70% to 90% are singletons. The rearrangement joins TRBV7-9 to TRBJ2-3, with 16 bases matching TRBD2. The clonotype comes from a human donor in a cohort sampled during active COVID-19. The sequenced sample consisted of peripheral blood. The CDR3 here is CASSVGTSGRVRTDTQYF. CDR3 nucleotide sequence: TGTGCCAGCAGCGTCGGGACTAGCGGGAGGGTTAGGACAGATACGCAGTATTTT.